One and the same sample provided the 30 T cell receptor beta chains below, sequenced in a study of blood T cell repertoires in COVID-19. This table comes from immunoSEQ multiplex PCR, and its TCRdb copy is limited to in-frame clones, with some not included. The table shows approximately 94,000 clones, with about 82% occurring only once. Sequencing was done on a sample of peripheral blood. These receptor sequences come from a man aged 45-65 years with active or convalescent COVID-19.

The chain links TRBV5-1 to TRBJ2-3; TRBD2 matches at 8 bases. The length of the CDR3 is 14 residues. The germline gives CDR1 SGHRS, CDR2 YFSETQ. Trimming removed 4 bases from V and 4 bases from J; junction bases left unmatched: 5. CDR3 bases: TGCGCCAGCAGCATTAGCGGGAACCCAGATACGCAGTATTTT. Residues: CASSISGNPDTQYF. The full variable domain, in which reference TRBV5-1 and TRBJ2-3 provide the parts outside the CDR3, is KAGVTQTPRYLIKTRGQQVTLSCSPISGHRSVSWYQQTPGQGLQFLFEYFSETQRNKGNFPGRFSGRQFSNSRSEMNVSTLELGDSALYLCASSISGNPDTQYFGPGTRLTVL.

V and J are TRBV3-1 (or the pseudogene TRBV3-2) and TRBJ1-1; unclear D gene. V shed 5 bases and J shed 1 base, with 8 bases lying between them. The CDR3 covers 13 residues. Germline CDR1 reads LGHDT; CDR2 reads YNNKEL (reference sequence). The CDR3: CASSFPGNTEAFF. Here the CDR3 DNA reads TGTGCCAGCAGCTTCCCGGGGAACACTGAAGCTTTCTTT.

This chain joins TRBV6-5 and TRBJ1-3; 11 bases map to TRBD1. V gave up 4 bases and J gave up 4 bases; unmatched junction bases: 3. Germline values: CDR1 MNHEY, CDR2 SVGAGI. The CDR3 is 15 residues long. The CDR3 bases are TGTGCCAGCAGTTTGGGACAGGGGGGGGGAAACACCATATATTTT. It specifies CASSLGQGGGNTIYF.

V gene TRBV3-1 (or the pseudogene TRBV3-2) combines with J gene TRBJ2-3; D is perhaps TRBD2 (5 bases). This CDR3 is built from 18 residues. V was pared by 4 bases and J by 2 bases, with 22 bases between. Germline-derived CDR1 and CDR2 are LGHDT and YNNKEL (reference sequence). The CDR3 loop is CASSPLPSREGSTDTQYF. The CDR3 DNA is TGTGCCAGCAGCCCACTTCCGTCACGAGAGGGATCCACAGATACGCAGTATTTT.

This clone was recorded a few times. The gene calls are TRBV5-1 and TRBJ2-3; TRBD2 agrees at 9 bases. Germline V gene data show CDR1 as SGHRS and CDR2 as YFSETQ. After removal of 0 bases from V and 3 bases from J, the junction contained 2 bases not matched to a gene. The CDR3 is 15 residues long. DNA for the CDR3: TGCGCCAGCAGCTTGGATAGCGGGGGTACAGATACGCAGTATTTT. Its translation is CASSLDSGGTDTQYF.

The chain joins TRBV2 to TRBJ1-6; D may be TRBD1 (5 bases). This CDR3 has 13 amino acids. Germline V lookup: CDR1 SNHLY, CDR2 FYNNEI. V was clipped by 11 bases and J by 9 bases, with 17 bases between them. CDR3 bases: TGTGCCGCCAAGACGACAGTGGGTTCACCCCTCCACTTT. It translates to CAAKTTVGSPLHF.

CDR3 DNA: TGTGCCAGCAGTGGAGGGACAGTTAATGAAAAACTGTTTTTT. This translates into CASSGGTVNEKLFF. The chain carries TRBV2 and TRBJ1-4, with 7 bases lining up with TRBD1. J gave up 4 bases and V 4 bases, and 3 bases lay outside the gene matches. Germline CDR1 SNHLY, CDR2 FYNNEI. This CDR3 has 14 residues. Filled out from reference TRBV2 and TRBJ1-4, the complete variable domain reads EPEVTQTPSHQVTQMGQEVILRCVPISNHLYFYWYRQILGQKVEFLVSFYNNEISEKSEIFDDQFSVERPDGSNFTLKIRSTKLEDSAMYFCASSGGTVNEKLFFGSGTQLSVL.

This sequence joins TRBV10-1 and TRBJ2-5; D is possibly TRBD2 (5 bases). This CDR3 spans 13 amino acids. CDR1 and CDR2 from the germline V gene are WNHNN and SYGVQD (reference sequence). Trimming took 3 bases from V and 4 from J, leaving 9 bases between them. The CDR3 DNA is TGCGCCAGCAGTGATTACAGCGGAGAGACCCAGTACTTC. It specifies CASSDYSGETQYF.

CDR3 sequence (DNA): TGTGCTAGTGGTCCCGGGACTAGCGGGAGGGCCAGGTCCGGGGAGCTGTTTTTT. Amino acid sequence: CASGPGTSGRARSGELFF. This chain links TRBV12-5 with TRBJ2-2, with 16 bases that match TRBD2. Per the germline V gene, CDR1 is LGHNT and CDR2 is FRNRAP. This CDR3 contains 18 residues. Trimming at V came to 5 bases and at J to 6 bases, leaving 9 bases not matched to a gene.

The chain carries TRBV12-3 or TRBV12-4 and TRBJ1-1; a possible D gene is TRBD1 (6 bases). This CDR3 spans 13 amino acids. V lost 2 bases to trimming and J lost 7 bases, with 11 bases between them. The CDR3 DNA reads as TGTGCCAGCAGTTTAAGGGACACGGATGAAGCTTTCTTT. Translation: CASSLRDTDEAFF.

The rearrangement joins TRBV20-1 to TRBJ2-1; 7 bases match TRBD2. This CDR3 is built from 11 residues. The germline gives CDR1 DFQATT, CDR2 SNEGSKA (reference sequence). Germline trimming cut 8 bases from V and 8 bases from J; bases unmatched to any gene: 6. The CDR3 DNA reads TGCAGTCTGGGGGAGGGATATGAGCAGTTCTTC. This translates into CSLGEGYEQFF.

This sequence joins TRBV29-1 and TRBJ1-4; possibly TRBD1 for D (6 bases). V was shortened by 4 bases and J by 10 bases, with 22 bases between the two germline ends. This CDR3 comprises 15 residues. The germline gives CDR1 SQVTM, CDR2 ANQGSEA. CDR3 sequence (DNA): TGCAGCGTTGCCTACCCGGGGGGGGCGAAGGGAAAACTGTTTTTT. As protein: CSVAYPGGAKGKLFF.

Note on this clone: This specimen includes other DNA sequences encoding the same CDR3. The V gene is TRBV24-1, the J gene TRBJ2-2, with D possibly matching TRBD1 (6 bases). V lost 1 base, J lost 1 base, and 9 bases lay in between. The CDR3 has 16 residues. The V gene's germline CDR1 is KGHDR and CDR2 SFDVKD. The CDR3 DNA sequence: TGTGCCACCAGTGATTTAAGGGGACAGAACACCGGGGAGCTGTTTTTT. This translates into CATSDLRGQNTGELFF.

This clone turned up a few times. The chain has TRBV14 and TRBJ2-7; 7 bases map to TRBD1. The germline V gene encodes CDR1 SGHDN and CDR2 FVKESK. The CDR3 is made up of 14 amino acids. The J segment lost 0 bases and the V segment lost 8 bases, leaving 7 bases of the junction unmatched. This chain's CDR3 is CASGVTGSSYEQYF. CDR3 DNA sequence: TGTGCCAGCGGAGTGACAGGGAGCTCCTACGAGCAGTACTTC.

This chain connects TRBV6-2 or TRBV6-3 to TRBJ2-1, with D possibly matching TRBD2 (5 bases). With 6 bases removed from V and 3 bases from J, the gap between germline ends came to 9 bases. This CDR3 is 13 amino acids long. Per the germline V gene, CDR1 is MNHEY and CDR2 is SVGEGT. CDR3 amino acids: CASSLTIYNEQFF. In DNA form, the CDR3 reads TGTGCCAGCAGCTTGACTATCTACAATGAGCAGTTCTTC.

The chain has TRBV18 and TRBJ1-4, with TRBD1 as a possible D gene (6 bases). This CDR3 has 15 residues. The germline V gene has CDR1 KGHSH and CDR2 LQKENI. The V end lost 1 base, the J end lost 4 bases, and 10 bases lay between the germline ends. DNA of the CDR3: TGTGCCAGCTCACCACTTACAGGGAGTAATGAAAAACTGTTTTTT. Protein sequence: CASSPLTGSNEKLFF. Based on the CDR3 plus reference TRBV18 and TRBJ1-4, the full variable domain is NAGVMQNPRHLVRRRGQEARLRCSPMKGHSHVYWYRQLPEEGLKFMVYLQKENIIDESGMPKERFSAEFPKEGPSILRIQQVVRGDSAAYFCASSPLTGSNEKLFFGSGTQLSVL.

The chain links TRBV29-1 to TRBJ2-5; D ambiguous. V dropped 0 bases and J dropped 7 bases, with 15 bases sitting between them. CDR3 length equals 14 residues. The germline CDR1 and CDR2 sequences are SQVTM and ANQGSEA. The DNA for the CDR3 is TGCAGCGTTGAAGATTCGACACCCGTCGGGACCCAGTACTTC. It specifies CSVEDSTPVGTQYF.

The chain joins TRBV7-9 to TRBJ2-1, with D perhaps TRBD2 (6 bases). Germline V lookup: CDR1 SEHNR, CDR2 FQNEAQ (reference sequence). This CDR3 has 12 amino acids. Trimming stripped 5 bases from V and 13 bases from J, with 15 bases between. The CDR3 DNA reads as TGTGCCAGCAGCCCATCTGGGGGAGGCCAGTTCTTC. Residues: CASSPSGGGQFF.

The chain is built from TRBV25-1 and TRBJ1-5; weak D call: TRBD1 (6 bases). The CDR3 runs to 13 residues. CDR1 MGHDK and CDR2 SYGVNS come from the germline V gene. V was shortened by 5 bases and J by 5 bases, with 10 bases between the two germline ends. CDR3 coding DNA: TGTGCCAGCAGTCCACAGGGAGATCAGCCCCAGCATTTT. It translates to CASSPQGDQPQHF.

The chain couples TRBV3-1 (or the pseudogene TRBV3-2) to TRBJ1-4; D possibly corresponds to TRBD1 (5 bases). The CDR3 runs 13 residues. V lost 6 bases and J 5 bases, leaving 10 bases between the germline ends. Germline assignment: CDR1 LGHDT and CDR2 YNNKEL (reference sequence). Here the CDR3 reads CASRVQGNEKLFF. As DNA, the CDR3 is TGTGCCAGCAGGGTCCAGGGAAATGAAAAACTGTTTTTT.

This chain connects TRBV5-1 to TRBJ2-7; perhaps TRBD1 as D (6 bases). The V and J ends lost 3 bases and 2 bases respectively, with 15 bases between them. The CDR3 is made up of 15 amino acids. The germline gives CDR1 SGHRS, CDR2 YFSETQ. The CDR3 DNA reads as TGCGCCAGCAGCTCCCTACAGGGAGTGACCTACGAGCAGTACTTC. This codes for CASSSLQGVTYEQYF.

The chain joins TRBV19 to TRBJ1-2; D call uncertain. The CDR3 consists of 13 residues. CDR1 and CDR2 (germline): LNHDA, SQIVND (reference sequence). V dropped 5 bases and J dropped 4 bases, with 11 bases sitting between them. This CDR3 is CASSQEGAYGYTF. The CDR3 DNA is TGTGCCAGTAGTCAGGAGGGAGCCTATGGCTACACCTTC.

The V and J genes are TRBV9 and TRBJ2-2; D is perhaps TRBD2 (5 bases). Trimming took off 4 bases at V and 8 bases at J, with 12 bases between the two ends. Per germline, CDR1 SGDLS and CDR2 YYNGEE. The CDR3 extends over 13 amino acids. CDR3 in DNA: TGTGCCAGCAGCCCCGGGATTGGGGGGGAGCTGTTTTTT. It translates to CASSPGIGGELFF.

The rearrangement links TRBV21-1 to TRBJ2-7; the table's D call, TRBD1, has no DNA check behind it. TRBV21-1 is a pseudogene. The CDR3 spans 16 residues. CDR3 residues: CASSKPGQGPSREQYF. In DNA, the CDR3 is TGTGCCAGCAGCAAGCCTGGACAGGGGCCCTCCCGCGAGCAGTACTTC.

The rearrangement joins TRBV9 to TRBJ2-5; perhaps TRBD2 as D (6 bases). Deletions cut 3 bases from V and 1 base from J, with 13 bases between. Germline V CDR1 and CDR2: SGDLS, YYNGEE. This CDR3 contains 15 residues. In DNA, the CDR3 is TGTGCCAGCAGCGGACATAGCGGCCTCCAAGAGACCCAGTACTTC. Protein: CASSGHSGLQETQYF.

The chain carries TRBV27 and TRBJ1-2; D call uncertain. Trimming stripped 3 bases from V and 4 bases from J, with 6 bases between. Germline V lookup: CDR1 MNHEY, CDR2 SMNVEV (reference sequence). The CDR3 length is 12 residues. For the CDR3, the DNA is TGTGCCAGCAGTTTTAACGGCTATGGCTACACCTTC. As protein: CASSFNGYGYTF.

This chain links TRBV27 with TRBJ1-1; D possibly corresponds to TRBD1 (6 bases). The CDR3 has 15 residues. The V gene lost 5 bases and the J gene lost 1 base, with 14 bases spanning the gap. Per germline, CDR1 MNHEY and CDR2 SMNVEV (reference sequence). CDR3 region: CASSPSDRQNTEAFF. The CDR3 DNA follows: TGTGCCAGCAGTCCGTCCGACAGGCAGAACACTGAAGCTTTCTTT.

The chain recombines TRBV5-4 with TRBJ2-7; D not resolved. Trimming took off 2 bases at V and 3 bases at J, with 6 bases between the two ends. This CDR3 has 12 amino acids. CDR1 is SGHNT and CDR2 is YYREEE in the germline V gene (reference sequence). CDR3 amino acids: CASSFLGYEQYF. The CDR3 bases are TGTGCCAGCAGCTTCCTAGGCTACGAGCAGTACTTC. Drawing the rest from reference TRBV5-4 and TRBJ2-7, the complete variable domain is ETGVTQSPTHLIKTRGQQVTLRCSSQSGHNTVSWYQQALGQGPQFIFQYYREEENGRGNFPPRFSGLQFPNYSSELNVNALELDDSALYLCASSFLGYEQYFGPGTRLTVT.

The CDR3 DNA reads TGTGCCAGCAGCGTGGGACTGAGCACAGATACGCAGTATTTT. Its translation: CASSVGLSTDTQYF. The chain employs TRBV9 and TRBJ2-3, with D perhaps TRBD2 (6 bases). Germline CDR1 SGDLS, CDR2 YYNGEE. V lost 2 bases and J lost 0, with 7 bases in between. This CDR3 has 14 amino acids.

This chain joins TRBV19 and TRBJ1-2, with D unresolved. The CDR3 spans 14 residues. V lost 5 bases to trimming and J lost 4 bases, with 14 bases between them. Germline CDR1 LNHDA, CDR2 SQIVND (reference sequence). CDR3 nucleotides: TGTGCCAGTAGTTCCACGTCCATACTCTATGGCTACACCTTC. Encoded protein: CASSSTSILYGYTF.